A selection of T cell receptor beta chains follows, all from one sample in a study of blood T cell repertoires in COVID-19. The repertoire was sequenced with immunoSEQ multiplex PCR; TCRdb's copy has only in-frame clones and lacks some. The profile covers about 140,000 clones, with about 82% appearing a single time and approximately 5% taken by the ten largest. The sample consisted of peripheral blood. These receptors all stem from a woman aged 80 or over with active or convalescent COVID-19. CDR3s include the opening cysteine and the closing phenylalanine or tryptophan. The D gene is left open where the match is weak. Rows may omit the clone size; those that give it use once, few, many or a size class.

>-|TRBV7-9|-|TRBJ1-4
CASSLLTGRNEKLFF
TGTGCCAGCAGCTTACTTACAGGCCGTAATGAAAAACTGTTTTTT
>-|TRBV7-8|TRBD2|TRBJ2-1
CASSLVLAGGPNEQFF
TGTGCCAGCAGCTTAGTACTAGCGGGGGGGCCTAATGAGCAGTTCTTC
>-|TRBV30|TRBD1|TRBJ1-2
CAWDNRQGSVSARGYTF
TGTGCCTGGGACAATCGACAGGGGTCAGTTTCGGCGCGCGGCTACACCTTC
>-|TRBV19|-|TRBJ2-5
CASSIPGPDPTQYF
TGTGCCAGTAGTATTCCAGGGCCTGACCCAACCCAGTACTTC
>-|TRBV9|-|TRBJ1-6
CASSAAQLGRGSPLHF
TGTGCCAGCAGCGCTGCTCAGTTAGGTCGGGGGTCACCCCTCCACTTT
>-|TRBV10-3|-|TRBJ1-1
CAINIGGMNTEAFF
TGTGCCATCAATATCGGGGGAATGAACACTGAAGCTTTCTTT
>-|TRBV28|-|TRBJ2-1
CASSSTVRGDEQFF
TGTGCCAGCAGTTCCACAGTCAGGGGTGATGAGCAGTTCTTC
>-|TRBV4-1|-|TRBJ2-2
CASGGENTGELFF
TGCGCCAGCGGCGGGGAAAACACCGGGGAGCTGTTTTTT
>few|TRBV19|-|TRBJ2-2
CASRGGSQNTGELFF
TGTGCCAGTAGGGGGGGATCACAGAACACCGGGGAGCTGTTTTTT
>many|TRBV18|TRBD1|TRBJ1-1
CASSPTGYTPEAFF
TGTGCCAGCTCACCGACAGGGTACACACCTGAAGCTTTCTTT